This T cell receptor beta chain was recovered during a study of blood T cell repertoires in COVID-19. About the research overall: Sources were T cells, B-cell-depleted T cells, or PBMCs; the material itself was cDNA or gDNA.

The CDR3 runs 15 residues. CDR1 is SSHAT and CDR2 is FNYEAQ in the germline V gene (reference sequence). Notes on this clone: The junction departs from the called germline gene at one end, perhaps through a read error.

Data came from immunoSEQ multiplex PCR; TCRdb stores just in-frame clones and leaves some out. Of 250,000 to 400,000 clones listed, roughly 86% were seen once; the top ten hold approximately 5%. The TCR sequence derives from a woman younger than 45 who had recovered from COVID-19. Sequenced input: PBMCs or T cells enriched from blood (not recorded which). The chain has TRBV7-7 and TRBJ1-3, with D possibly matching TRBD1 (5 bases). CDR3 in amino acids: CASSLVGASGNTIYF. The CDR3 coding sequence is TGTGCTAGCAGCTTAGTAGGGGCCTCTGGAAACACCATATATTTT.